The 29 T cell receptor beta chains presented below share a single source sample, sequenced in a study of shared clonotypes between healthy human individuals (TCRdb year 2020). Library creation used the immunoSEQ multiplex PCR assay. TCRdb re-hosts the immuneACCESS table, in-frame sequences only. Its copies lack some clones; in the studies checked, an unresolved V gene accounts for under half of them, and the cause for the rest is not known. The sample table records hundreds of thousands of clones; 60% to 80% of these occur just once. Clones ranked in the top ten supply 12% of the sample. Sequencing was carried out using PBMCs. These TCRs come from a woman aged 40 to 50 in good health. Some clones in this sample may be carry-over from other donors' samples.

Concerning this clone itself: Sequence at one end of the junction differs from germline and may be a read error. The chain couples TRBV29-1 to TRBJ2-1; unclear D gene. The CDR3 totals 11 residues. Germline CDR1 is SQVTM and CDR2 is ANQGSEA. The CDR3 reads CSVTSYDEQFF. In nucleotides, the CDR3 is TGCAGCGTAACCTCCTACGATGAGCAGTTCTTC.

The chain recombines TRBV19 with TRBJ2-4; the match to TRBD1 covers 8 bases. V lost 9 bases, J lost 1 base, and 8 bases stayed unmatched. CDR1 is LNHDA and CDR2 is SQIVND in the germline V gene (reference sequence). CDR3 size: 15 residues. CDR3 residues: CARLQGGLAKNIQYF. Written as DNA, the CDR3 is TGTGCCAGGTTACAGGGGGGCCTCGCCAAAAACATTCAGTACTTC.

The V gene is TRBV10-3, the J gene TRBJ2-3; 15 nucleotides agree with TRBD2. After removal of 7 bases from V and 0 bases from J, the junction contained 5 bases not matched to a gene. The CDR3 spans 17 residues. Germline V gene sequence: CDR1 ENHRY, CDR2 SYGVKD. The CDR3 DNA sequence: TGTGCCATCAAAGGACTAGCGGGAGGGCAGAGCACAGATACGCAGTATTTT. Translating it yields CAIKGLAGGQSTDTQYF.

In regard to this clone: At one end, the junction sequence differs from germline, possibly due to a read error. The chain has TRBV6-5 and TRBJ2-2; maybe TRBD2 (6 bases). This CDR3 is built from 14 residues. Germline CDR1 reads MNHEY; CDR2 reads SVGAGI. The CDR3 nucleotides are TGTGCCAGCGGAGCGGGTTTGAACGCCGGGGAGCTGTTTTTT. Protein: CASGAGLNAGELFF.

The chain combines TRBV5-1 with TRBJ2-1, with D uncertain. The CDR3 is 12 amino acids. The V end was cut by 4 bases, the J end by 3 bases, with 5 bases between. The germline V gene encodes CDR1 SGHRS and CDR2 YFSETQ. CDR3 sequence (DNA): TGCGCCAGCAGCCTGGTCTACAATGAGCAGTTCTTC. Translated: CASSLVYNEQFF.

This clone was observed many times. The J gene is TRBJ2-5, the V gene TRBV15; TRBD2 agrees at 7 bases. Near its end, the DNA agrees better with TRBJ2-7, so the J call may be wrong. This CDR3 has 20 residues. Germline assignment: CDR1 LNHNV and CDR2 YYDKDF (reference sequence). The CDR3 DNA sequence: TGTGCCACCAGCAGAGACAGGGATTGGGGAGCGGGACCACATCGGTACGAGCAGTACTTC. Translation: CATSRDRDWGAGPHRYEQYF.

The rearrangement uses TRBV11-2 and TRBJ2-7; D possibly corresponds to TRBD1 (5 bases). Germline V CDR1 and CDR2: SGHAT, FQNNGV. V gave up 4 bases and J gave up 6 bases, with 10 bases separating them. The CDR3 is made up of 12 amino acids. As DNA, the CDR3 is TGTGCCAGCAGCTGGGGCTTCAGCGAGCAGTACTTC. Translated, it gives CASSWGFSEQYF.

This rearrangement joins TRBV7-3 to TRBJ2-7; tentative D call: TRBD1 (6 bases). Germline V lookup: CDR1 SGHTA, CDR2 FQGTGA. Trimming cost V 2 bases and J 4 bases, with 12 bases left between them. The CDR3 consists of 14 residues. Written as DNA, the CDR3 is TGTGCCAGCAGCTTAGGTGGGACACCTTACGAGCAGTACTTC. Encoded protein: CASSLGGTPYEQYF.

This chain links TRBV7-8 with TRBJ2-1; TRBD1 matches at 8 bases. Trimming cost V 9 bases and J 10 bases; bases outside gene matches: 11. Germline CDR1 SGHVS, CDR2 FQNEAQ. This CDR3 is 13 amino acids long. The DNA of the CDR3 is TGTGCCAGTAGTAAAGACAGGGGTGGGGAGCAGTTCTTC. This gives the protein CASSKDRGGEQFF.

The V gene is TRBV6-5, the J gene TRBJ1-1, with D possibly matching TRBD1 (6 bases). Trimming took 4 bases from V and 1 from J, leaving 10 bases between them. The CDR3 runs 14 residues. Germline lookup yields CDR1 MNHEY and CDR2 SVGAGI. The CDR3 spells CASSSDSANTEAFF. Written as DNA, the CDR3 is TGTGCCAGCAGTTCGGACAGTGCGAACACTGAAGCTTTCTTT.

The CDR3 protein is CAIRGTSGATDTQYF. In DNA, the CDR3 is TGTGCCATCAGGGGGACTAGCGGGGCCACAGATACGCAGTATTTT. This chain joins TRBV10-3 and TRBJ2-3, with TRBD2 identical over 13 bases. The germline V gene has CDR1 ENHRY and CDR2 SYGVKD. V lost 6 bases, J lost 2 bases, and 2 bases stayed unmatched. This CDR3 comprises 15 residues.

The rearrangement joins TRBV9 to TRBJ2-5; D may match TRBD1 or TRBD2 (6 bases each). The DNA matches TRBJ2-7 better at its end, which makes the J call doubtful. CDR3 size: 17 residues. The germline V gene has CDR1 SGDLS and CDR2 YYNGEE. The CDR3: CASSVAPRGRNSYEQYF. In nucleotides, the CDR3 is TGTGCCAGCAGCGTAGCCCCGAGGGGGAGGAACTCCTACGAGCAGTACTTC.

J is TRBJ1-1 and V is TRBV20-1, with D perhaps matching TRBD1 (6 bases). This CDR3 region has 11 residues. Trimming left V 6 bases short and J 6 bases short, with 11 bases between. Germline values: CDR1 DFQATT, CDR2 SNEGSKA (reference sequence). CDR3 nucleotides: TGCAGTGCCAGGGGCGTCGCTGAAGCTTTCTTT. It codes for CSARGVAEAFF.

Turning to this clone: This may stem from a read error, because a much larger clone lies one nucleotide away. The chain links TRBV7-8 to TRBJ2-1, with D perhaps matching TRBD1 or TRBD2 (6 bases each). CDR1 and CDR2 (germline): SGHVS, FQNEAQ. The V and J ends lost 5 bases and 3 bases respectively, with 23 bases between them. The CDR3 extends over 18 amino acids. CDR3 bases: TGTGCCAGCAGCCCCGGCGCGACTAGGGGGTTTGGCTACAATGAGCAGTTCTTC. This encodes CASSPGATRGFGYNEQFF.

Notes on this clone: With a far larger clone one base away, a read error is the likely cause. Other DNA sequences in the sample encode the same CDR3. The CDR3 DNA is TGTGCCAGCAGCTCGGGACTAGCGGGGGAGTACGAGCAGTACTTC. Translating it yields CASSSGLAGEYEQYF. The chain is built from TRBV28 and TRBJ2-5; 14 nucleotides line up with TRBD2. The J call may be wrong; the DNA end is better matched by TRBJ2-7. Germline assignment: CDR1 MDHEN and CDR2 SYDVKM. The CDR3 is made up of 15 amino acids.

The rearrangement uses TRBV7-2 and TRBJ1-3, with 9 bases identical to TRBD1. The V and J ends lost 6 bases and 0 bases, in that order; junction bases with no gene match: 6. CDR3 length: 16 amino acids. Germline V gives CDR1 SGHTA, CDR2 FQGNSA. Here the CDR3 reads CASSYRGPDSGNTIYF. CDR3 sequence (DNA): TGTGCCAGCAGTTACAGGGGGCCGGACTCTGGAAACACCATATATTTT.

To note about this clone: A much larger clone differs from this one at a single base, so this may be a read error. The sample has other DNA sequences that encode this CDR3 too. This rearrangement joins TRBV12-5 to TRBJ2-1; TRBD1 might be the D (6 bases). In germline, CDR1 is LGHNT, CDR2 FRNRAP. The CDR3 is made up of 13 amino acids. The CDR3 here is CASGLGTSYEQFF. The CDR3 DNA reads as TGTGCTAGTGGTTTAGGGACATCATATGAACAGTTCTTC.

There are a few counts of this clone. The V and J genes are TRBV29-1 and TRBJ1-5, with 8 nucleotides matching TRBD1. The length of the CDR3 is 13 residues. The germline V gene encodes CDR1 SQVTM and CDR2 ANQGSEA. Losses at the gene ends were 4 bases for V and 8 bases for J; bases not matched to a gene: 7. The CDR3 DNA reads TGCAGCGTTGGAGGCAGGGGGCTCGAGCCCCAGCATTTT. It specifies CSVGGRGLEPQHF.

V is TRBV27 and J is TRBJ2-1; TRBD2 aligns across 7 bases. The germline V gene has CDR1 MNHEY and CDR2 SMNVEV (reference sequence). The CDR3 runs to 15 residues. V lost 2 bases and J lost 1; bases outside the gene matches: 2. The CDR3 loop reads CASSLTSASYNEQFF. The CDR3 DNA reads as TGTGCCAGCAGTTTAACTAGCGCTTCCTACAATGAGCAGTTCTTC.

This clone was detected once. V and J are TRBV27 and TRBJ1-1; 8 positions match TRBD1. V gave up 5 bases and J gave up 4 bases; unmatched junction bases: 3. Germline V gives CDR1 MNHEY, CDR2 SMNVEV (reference sequence). CDR3 length: 13 amino acids. CDR3 sequence: CASSHTGGTEAFF. The CDR3 nucleotides read TGTGCCAGCAGTCACACAGGGGGCACTGAAGCTTTCTTT.

This clone appeared a single time. The gene calls are TRBV7-8 and TRBJ2-1; D is uncertain. Between the trimmed V and J ends, which lost 5 bases and 9 bases, there was a span of 11 bases. Germline V CDR1 and CDR2: SGHVS, FQNEAQ. This CDR3 is built from 12 residues. The CDR3 nucleotides read TGTGCCAGCAGCCCGTTCAGAGGTGAGCAGTTCTTC. Amino acid sequence: CASSPFRGEQFF. Drawing the rest from reference TRBV7-8 and TRBJ2-1, the complete variable domain is GAGVSQSPRYKVAKRGQDVALRCDPISGHVSLFWYQQALGQGPEFLTYFQNEAQLDKSGLPSDRFFAERPEGSVSTLKIQRTQQEDSAVYLCASSPFRGEQFFGPGTRLTVL.

On this clone itself: This likely came from a read error, as a far larger clone is one base away. The chain couples TRBV30 to TRBJ1-5, with D unclear. The CDR3 is 14 residues long. V was clipped by 7 bases and J by 0 bases, with 13 bases between them. The germline V gene encodes CDR1 GTSNPN and CDR2 SVGIG (reference sequence). The chain's CDR3 is CALSEDFSNQPQHF. CDR3 sequence (DNA): TGTGCCTTGTCGGAGGATTTTAGCAATCAGCCCCAGCATTTT.

The CDR3 loop is CAWSLQGNQPQHF. The CDR3, as DNA: TGTGCCTGGAGTCTACAGGGTAATCAGCCCCAGCATTTT. This chain connects TRBV30 to TRBJ1-5; D possibly corresponds to TRBD1 (6 bases). The V gene lost 2 bases and the J gene lost 4 bases, with 9 bases spanning the gap. The CDR3 is made up of 13 amino acids. Germline V gives CDR1 GTSNPN, CDR2 SVGIG (reference sequence).

The genes are TRBV2 and TRBJ2-7, with D possibly matching TRBD2 (6 bases). The length of the CDR3 is 16 residues. Germline values: CDR1 SNHLY, CDR2 FYNNEI. V gave up 1 base and J gave up 0 bases, with 13 bases separating them. CDR3: CASSEGWGLSSYEQYF. As DNA, the CDR3 is TGTGCCAGCAGTGAAGGGTGGGGACTGAGCTCCTACGAGCAGTACTTC.

The chain links TRBV30 to TRBJ2-1; D call uncertain. V lost 2 bases and J 9 bases, leaving 8 bases between the germline ends. Germline V gene sequence: CDR1 GTSNPN, CDR2 SVGIG (reference sequence). The CDR3 length is 11 residues. The CDR3 coding sequence is TGTGCCTGGAGTTCATCTTTTGAGCAGTTCTTC. This gives the protein CAWSSSFEQFF.

On this clone itself: Only one base separates this from a far larger clonotype, so it likely reflects a read error. This chain uses TRBV30 with TRBJ2-2; 11 bases are shared with TRBD2. Germline CDR1 is GTSNPN and CDR2 is SVGIG (reference sequence). The CDR3 totals 17 residues. CDR3 nucleotide sequence: TGTGCCTCAAACCCGACTAGCGGGATGGTTCGCACCGAGGAGCTGTTTTTT. Encoded protein: CASNPTSGMVRTEELFF.

The rearrangement joins TRBV11-2 to TRBJ2-1; D is perhaps TRBD2 (6 bases). In germline, CDR1 is SGHAT, CDR2 FQNNGV. Trimming left V 3 bases short and J 0 bases short, with 12 bases between. The length of the CDR3 is 16 residues. This CDR3 reads CASSFFAGSSYNEQFF. The CDR3 nucleotides are TGTGCCAGCAGCTTTTTTGCGGGAAGCTCCTACAATGAGCAGTTCTTC.

The chain employs TRBV5-1 and TRBJ2-1; no definite D call. CDR1 SGHRS and CDR2 YFSETQ come from the germline V gene. V shed 3 bases and J shed 6 bases, with 7 bases lying between them. This CDR3 is built from 12 residues. In nucleotides, the CDR3 is TGCGCCAGCAGCTCGGTATTCAATGAGCAGTTCTTC. Its translation is CASSSVFNEQFF.

This clone was counted a few times. V and J are TRBV11-2 and TRBJ2-7, with D tentatively TRBD1 (5 bases). Germline assignment: CDR1 SGHAT and CDR2 FQNNGV. This CDR3 is built from 13 residues. Trimming removed 5 bases at V and 5 bases at J, with 13 bases between. CDR3 coding DNA: TGTGCCAGCAGCCACCCAGGGTTGCACGAGCAGTACTTC. As protein: CASSHPGLHEQYF. Supplemented by reference TRBV11-2 and TRBJ2-7, the full variable domain reads EAGVAQSPRYKIIEKRQSVAFWCNPISGHATLYWYQQILGQGPKLLIQFQNNGVVDDSQLPKDRFSAERLKGVDSTLKIQPAKLEDSAVYLCASSHPGLHEQYFGPGTRLTVT.